A selection of T cell receptor beta chains follows, all from one sample in a study of T cell changes during pregnancy in multiple sclerosis. Some clones are missing from TCRdb's copy, which holds only in-frame ones; the method was immunoSEQ multiplex PCR. Counted here are tens of thousands of clones, roughly 90% occurring once; the ten biggest clones make up almost 0.3%. Sequencing was performed on CD4+ T cells from peripheral blood mononuclear cells, taken in the third trimester of pregnancy. All receptors come from a female donor in good health, enrolled as a control in a pregnancy study. Both conserved end residues are part of each CDR3. Fields, in order: D gene, J gene, V gene, clone size, CDR3 DNA, CDR3 protein. The D gene is left open where the match is weak. Expanded clones get a size class; other rows say once, few or many, or leave the size out.

d_call: .
j_call: TRBJ1-1
v_call: TRBV15
clone_size: .
cdr3_nt: TGTGCCACCAGCAGCGGAAATCTAGCGGTGAACACTGAAGCTTTCTTT
cdr3_aa: CATSSGNLAVNTEAFF

d_call: .
j_call: TRBJ1-1
v_call: TRBV30
clone_size: .
cdr3_nt: TGTGCCTGGATGGGGACAAAATATGAAGCTTTCTTT
cdr3_aa: CAWMGTKYEAFF

d_call: TRBD1
j_call: TRBJ2-1
v_call: TRBV9
clone_size: .
cdr3_nt: TGTGCCAGCAGTACGACAGGGAACACCTACAATGAGCAGTTCTTC
cdr3_aa: CASSTTGNTYNEQFF

d_call: TRBD1
j_call: TRBJ1-4
v_call: TRBV18
clone_size: .
cdr3_nt: TGTGCCAGCTCACCGACAGGGGGCTATCAACTGTTTTTT
cdr3_aa: CASSPTGGYQLFF

d_call: .
j_call: TRBJ1-3
v_call: TRBV9
clone_size: .
cdr3_nt: TGTGCCAGCAGCGTAGGGGTTGCTGGCGGCTTCTCTGGAAACACCATATATTTT
cdr3_aa: CASSVGVAGGFSGNTIYF

d_call: .
j_call: TRBJ2-3
v_call: TRBV11-2
clone_size: .
cdr3_nt: TGTGCCAGCAGCTTCACATTCACAGATACGCAGTATTTT
cdr3_aa: CASSFTFTDTQYF

d_call: .
j_call: TRBJ1-1
v_call: TRBV27
clone_size: once
cdr3_nt: TGTGCCAGCATGAGGACAACTGAAGCTTTCTTT
cdr3_aa: CASMRTTEAFF

d_call: TRBD1
j_call: TRBJ1-2
v_call: TRBV7-9
clone_size: .
cdr3_nt: TGTGCCAGCAGCCGGGACAGGGTGAATGGCTACACCTTC
cdr3_aa: CASSRDRVNGYTF

d_call: .
j_call: TRBJ1-2
v_call: TRBV7-9
clone_size: .
cdr3_nt: TGTGCCAGCAGCTTAGCAGTAGGAGGGCCGTATGGCTACACCTTC
cdr3_aa: CASSLAVGGPYGYTF

d_call: .
j_call: TRBJ2-7
v_call: TRBV6-5
clone_size: .
cdr3_nt: TGTGCCAGCAGTACCCTGACACGAGCCTCCTTGAAGGAGTACTTC
cdr3_aa: CASSTLTRASLKEYF

d_call: .
j_call: TRBJ2-3
v_call: TRBV5-6
clone_size: .
cdr3_nt: TGTGCCAGCCAAGGAAGCGGGTATACGCAGTATTTT
cdr3_aa: CASQGSGYTQYF

d_call: TRBD1
j_call: TRBJ1-1
v_call: TRBV19
clone_size: .
cdr3_nt: TGTGCCAGCTCCGGGACAGGGAGCTTGAGTTTCTCCTGGGCTTTCTTT
cdr3_aa: CASSGTGSLSFSWAFF

d_call: TRBD1
j_call: TRBJ1-6
v_call: TRBV4-3
clone_size: .
cdr3_nt: TGCGCCAGCAGCCGAGGACAGGGGAATTCACCCCTCCACTTT
cdr3_aa: CASSRGQGNSPLHF

d_call: TRBD1
j_call: TRBJ2-7
v_call: TRBV6-5
clone_size: .
cdr3_nt: TGTGCCAGCAGTTCAATCCCCGGGACAGGCGGCCACGAGCAGTACTTC
cdr3_aa: CASSSIPGTGGHEQYF

d_call: .
j_call: TRBJ1-1
v_call: TRBV18
clone_size: .
cdr3_nt: TGTGCCAGCTCACAGGTTGGGGCAGGGCTGGACACTGAAGCTTTCTTT
cdr3_aa: CASSQVGAGLDTEAFF

d_call: .
j_call: TRBJ1-1
v_call: TRBV19
clone_size: .
cdr3_nt: TGTGCCAGTATTCCTGAGGGAGGCATGAACACTGAAGCTTTCTTT
cdr3_aa: CASIPEGGMNTEAFF

d_call: TRBD2
j_call: TRBJ2-3
v_call: TRBV5-1
clone_size: .
cdr3_nt: TGCGCCAGCAGCTTCACGGTTGGCGGGGGAACAGATACGCAGTATTTT
cdr3_aa: CASSFTVGGGTDTQYF

d_call: .
j_call: TRBJ1-2
v_call: TRBV6-1
clone_size: .
cdr3_nt: TGTGCCAGCGGCGGAGGTTATGGCTACACCTTC
cdr3_aa: CASGGGYGYTF

d_call: .
j_call: TRBJ2-1
v_call: TRBV6-1
clone_size: .
cdr3_nt: TGTGCCAGCAGTGATGAGTCTAATGAGCAGTTCTTC
cdr3_aa: CASSDESNEQFF

d_call: .
j_call: TRBJ2-7
v_call: TRBV5-1
clone_size: .
cdr3_nt: TGCGCCAGCAGCTGGGGGCGGGCCACCTCCTACGAGCAGTACTTC
cdr3_aa: CASSWGRATSYEQYF

d_call: .
j_call: TRBJ1-6
v_call: TRBV7-9
clone_size: .
cdr3_nt: TGTGCCAGCGGAGAGGGTAGCCATTCACCCCTCCACTTT
cdr3_aa: CASGEGSHSPLHF

d_call: TRBD1
j_call: TRBJ1-6
v_call: TRBV9
clone_size: .
cdr3_nt: TGTGCCAGCAGCCCGGGGACAGGGGATAATTCACCCCTCCACTTT
cdr3_aa: CASSPGTGDNSPLHF

d_call: .
j_call: TRBJ1-6
v_call: TRBV7-2
clone_size: .
cdr3_nt: TGTGCCAGCAGCTCACAGGGTCAGGGCTCCTATAATTCACCCCTCCACTTT
cdr3_aa: CASSSQGQGSYNSPLHF

d_call: TRBD1
j_call: TRBJ2-2
v_call: TRBV5-4
clone_size: .
cdr3_nt: TGTGCCAGCAGCTTGACCGGGACAGCTAGAACCGGGGAGCTGTTTTTT
cdr3_aa: CASSLTGTARTGELFF

d_call: .
j_call: TRBJ1-5
v_call: TRBV7-9
clone_size: .
cdr3_nt: TGTGCCAGCAGCCTTGCGGGGCAGCCCAATCAGCCCCAGCATTTT
cdr3_aa: CASSLAGQPNQPQHF

d_call: .
j_call: TRBJ1-5
v_call: TRBV10-3
clone_size: .
cdr3_nt: TGTGCCATCAGTGATGGAGGGCAGCCCCAGCATTTT
cdr3_aa: CAISDGGQPQHF

d_call: .
j_call: TRBJ1-2
v_call: TRBV15
clone_size: .
cdr3_nt: TGTGCCACCAGCAGATCGCCCCCGGGATCCCATTACACCTTC
cdr3_aa: CATSRSPPGSHYTF

d_call: .
j_call: TRBJ1-1
v_call: TRBV19
clone_size: .
cdr3_nt: TGTGCCAGTCGCGGGACGGACGACACTGAAGCTTTCTTT
cdr3_aa: CASRGTDDTEAFF

d_call: TRBD2
j_call: TRBJ2-3
v_call: TRBV5-1
clone_size: .
cdr3_nt: TGCGCCAGCTTTGCTAGCGGGGGGCTCTCAGATACGCAGTATTTT
cdr3_aa: CASFASGGLSDTQYF

d_call: TRBD1
j_call: TRBJ1-1
v_call: TRBV19
clone_size: .
cdr3_nt: TGTGCCAGTAGTTTGGGACAGACCACTGAAGCTTTCTTT
cdr3_aa: CASSLGQTTEAFF

d_call: .
j_call: TRBJ2-3
v_call: TRBV29-1
clone_size: .
cdr3_nt: TGCAGCGTCTCGGCTCTCCTCAGGGCAGATACGCAGTATTTT
cdr3_aa: CSVSALLRADTQYF

d_call: TRBD1
j_call: TRBJ1-5
v_call: TRBV7-2
clone_size: .
cdr3_nt: TGTGCCAGCAGCCCACAGGGGAGCAATCAGCCCCAGCATTTT
cdr3_aa: CASSPQGSNQPQHF

d_call: .
j_call: TRBJ2-2
v_call: TRBV7-7
clone_size: once
cdr3_nt: TGTGCCAGCAGCCCAGGGGACACCGGGGAGCTGTTTTTT
cdr3_aa: CASSPGDTGELFF

d_call: .
j_call: TRBJ2-5
v_call: TRBV29-1
clone_size: .
cdr3_nt: TGCAGCGTTGTAGAGGCCCAAGAGACCCAGTACTTC
cdr3_aa: CSVVEAQETQYF

d_call: .
j_call: TRBJ1-1
v_call: TRBV19
clone_size: .
cdr3_nt: TGTGCCAGTAGGAGCCGTCTACAGACAGATAATGAAGCTTTCTTT
cdr3_aa: CASRSRLQTDNEAFF

d_call: .
j_call: TRBJ1-5
v_call: TRBV2
clone_size: .
cdr3_nt: TGTGCCAGCACCCCAGGGAGGTCCCAGCATTTT
cdr3_aa: CASTPGRSQHF

d_call: TRBD1
j_call: TRBJ1-2
v_call: TRBV5-8
clone_size: .
cdr3_nt: TGTGCCAGCAGCCTGGTGACAGGGGCTAACTATGGCTACACCTTC
cdr3_aa: CASSLVTGANYGYTF

d_call: .
j_call: TRBJ1-2
v_call: TRBV6-1
clone_size: .
cdr3_nt: TGTGCCAGCAGTGAAGCCCGGGGGGGGGTCTATGGCTACACCTTC
cdr3_aa: CASSEARGGVYGYTF

d_call: TRBD1
j_call: TRBJ1-4
v_call: TRBV19
clone_size: once
cdr3_nt: TGTGCCAGTGCACAGGGGGCAACTAATGAAAAACTGTTTTTT
cdr3_aa: CASAQGATNEKLFF

d_call: TRBD2
j_call: TRBJ2-1
v_call: TRBV4-2
clone_size: once
cdr3_nt: TGTGCCAGCAGCCAGGACCCGGGACTAGCGGGGGGGAGTGAGCAGTTCTTC
cdr3_aa: CASSQDPGLAGGSEQFF

d_call: TRBD2
j_call: TRBJ2-3
v_call: TRBV5-1
clone_size: .
cdr3_nt: TGCGCCAGCAGCGCCGGGACTAGCGGTACTAGCACAGATACGCAGTATTTT
cdr3_aa: CASSAGTSGTSTDTQYF

d_call: .
j_call: TRBJ1-6
v_call: TRBV7-2
clone_size: .
cdr3_nt: TGTGCCAGCAGCTTAGACCCCAGGGTTAATTCACCCCTCCACTTT
cdr3_aa: CASSLDPRVNSPLHF

d_call: .
j_call: TRBJ2-3
v_call: TRBV15
clone_size: .
cdr3_nt: TGTGCCACCGGCCCGGACTTGTCTAGCACAGATACGCAGTATTTT
cdr3_aa: CATGPDLSSTDTQYF

d_call: .
j_call: TRBJ1-5
v_call: TRBV7-2
clone_size: .
cdr3_nt: TGTGCCAGCAGCTTAGCCCTTGGACAGCAGAATCAGCCCCAGCATTTT
cdr3_aa: CASSLALGQQNQPQHF